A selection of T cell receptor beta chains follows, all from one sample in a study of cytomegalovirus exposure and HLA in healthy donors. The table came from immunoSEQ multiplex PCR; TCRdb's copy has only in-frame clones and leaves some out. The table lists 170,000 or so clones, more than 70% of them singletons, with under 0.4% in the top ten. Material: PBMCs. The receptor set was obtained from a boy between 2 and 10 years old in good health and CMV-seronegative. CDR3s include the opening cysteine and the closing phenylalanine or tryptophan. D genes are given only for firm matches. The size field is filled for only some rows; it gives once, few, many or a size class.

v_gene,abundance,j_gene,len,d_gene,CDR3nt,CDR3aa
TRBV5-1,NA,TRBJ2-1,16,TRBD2,TGCGCCAGCAGCCCACTACTAGCGGGAGACGGGAATGAGCAGTTCTTC,CASSPLLAGDGNEQFF
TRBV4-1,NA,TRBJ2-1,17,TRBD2,TGCGCCAGCAGCCAAGAATTCGGCGGGAGGGTCCTCAATGAGCAGTTCTTC,CASSQEFGGRVLNEQFF
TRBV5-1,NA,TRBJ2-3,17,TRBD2,TGCGCCAGCAGCCTGCGGACTAGCGGAGCTAGCACAGATACGCAGTATTTT,CASSLRTSGASTDTQYF
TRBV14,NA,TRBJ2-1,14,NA,TGTGCCAGCAGCCCGAGGGGCGGGGACAATGAGCAGTTCTTC,CASSPRGGDNEQFF
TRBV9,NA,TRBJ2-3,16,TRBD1,TGTGCCAGCAGCATACGCACGGGACAGGGCACAGATACGCAGTATTTT,CASSIRTGQGTDTQYF
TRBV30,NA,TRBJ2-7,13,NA,TGTGCCTGGAGAGATAACATTTACTACGAGCAGTACTTC,CAWRDNIYYEQYF
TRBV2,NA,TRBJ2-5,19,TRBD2,TGTGCCAGCAGGGCCGGGACTAGCGGGAATAAGGGGGCACAAGAGACCCAGTACTTC,CASRAGTSGNKGAQETQYF
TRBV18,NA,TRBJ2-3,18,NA,TGTGCCAGCTCACCTGGGTTCGGCCGGGACAAAAGCACAGATACGCAGTATTTT,CASSPGFGRDKSTDTQYF
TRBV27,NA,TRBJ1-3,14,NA,TGTGCCAGCAGCCCAGGGCACTCTGGAAACACCATATATTTT,CASSPGHSGNTIYF
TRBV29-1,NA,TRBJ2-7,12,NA,TGCAGCGTCTGGACTGGCCCCTACGAGCAGTACTTC,CSVWTGPYEQYF
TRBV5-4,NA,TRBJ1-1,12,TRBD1,TGTGCCAGCAGCTGGGACAGGGGTGAAGCTTTCTTT,CASSWDRGEAFF
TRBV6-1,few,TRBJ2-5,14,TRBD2,TGTGCCACCGGGACTAGCGGGAGATTTGAGACCCAGTACTTC,CATGTSGRFETQYF
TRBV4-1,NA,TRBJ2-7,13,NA,TGCGCCAGCAGCCAAGACAGTTCCTACGAGCAGTACTTC,CASSQDSSYEQYF
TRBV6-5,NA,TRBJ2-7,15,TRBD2,TGTGCCAGCAGTAGCCCGGGACTAGCCACCTACGAGCAGTACTTC,CASSSPGLATYEQYF
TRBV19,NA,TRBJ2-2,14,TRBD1,TGTGCCAGTAGTGTAGACAGGGAAACCGGGGAGCTGTTTTTT,CASSVDRETGELFF
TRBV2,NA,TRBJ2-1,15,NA,TGTGCCAGCGGGGAATTTCGGACAGCTGACAATGAGCAGTTCTTC,CASGEFRTADNEQFF
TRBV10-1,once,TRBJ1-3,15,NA,TGCGCCAGCAGTGACTACCTAAGAGCTGGAAACACCATATATTTT,CASSDYLRAGNTIYF
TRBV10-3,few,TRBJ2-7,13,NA,TGTGCCATCAGTGAGTCGACTGGGTACGAGCAGTACTTC,CAISESTGYEQYF
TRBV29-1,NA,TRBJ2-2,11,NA,TGCAGCGTTGCCGCGTCCGGGGAGCTGTTTTTT,CSVAASGELFF
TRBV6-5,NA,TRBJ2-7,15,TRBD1,TGTGCCAGCAGTTTTTTCCGGGACAGGTCCTACGAGCAGTACTTC,CASSFFRDRSYEQYF
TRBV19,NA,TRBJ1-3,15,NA,TGTGCCAGTAGTGTCACCGGGATCAATGTAGACACCATATATTTT,CASSVTGINVDTIYF
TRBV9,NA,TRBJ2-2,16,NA,TGTGCCAGCAGCGTCGCACAGGGGAGGTACGCCGGGGAGCTGTTTTTT,CASSVAQGRYAGELFF
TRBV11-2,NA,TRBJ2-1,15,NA,TGTGCCAGCAGCCACCTGCCCTCGAGGTACAATGAGCAGTTCTTC,CASSHLPSRYNEQFF
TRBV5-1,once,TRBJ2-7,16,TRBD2,TGCGCCAGCAGCTTAACGGGACTAGCTCTCCGGGGCGAGCAGTACTTC,CASSLTGLALRGEQYF